This T cell receptor beta chain was observed in a study of T cells after posttransplantation cyclophosphamide. Findings of the study overall: Recipient CMV seropositivity and CMV reactivation strongly tracked TRB clonality.

The naive gate required viable CD3+CD4+ or CD3+CD8+ cells with CCR7+CD45RA+CD45RO-CD95-CD27+CD28+ phenotype. As concerns this clone: Its antigen is still unknown.

Sequencing was performed with immunoSEQ multiplex PCR; in TCRdb, only in-frame clones are kept and a portion is missing. The sample holds tens of thousands of clones; over 95% are singletons and the top ten take around 0.13%. Germline assignment: CDR1 SGDLS and CDR2 YYNGEE. The CDR3 spans 15 residues. V lost 1 base and J 3 bases, leaving 13 bases between the germline ends. The source material was naive CD4+ T cells sorted from PBMCs. The receptor was isolated from a man in his forties or fifties in good health, CMV-negative, and a related stem cell transplant donor. This chain connects TRBV9 to TRBJ1-1, with D tentatively TRBD1 (6 bases). The CDR3 DNA reads TGTGCCAGCAGCGTAACAATACAGGGCGACACTGAAGCTTTCTTT. Translation: CASSVTIQGDTEAFF.